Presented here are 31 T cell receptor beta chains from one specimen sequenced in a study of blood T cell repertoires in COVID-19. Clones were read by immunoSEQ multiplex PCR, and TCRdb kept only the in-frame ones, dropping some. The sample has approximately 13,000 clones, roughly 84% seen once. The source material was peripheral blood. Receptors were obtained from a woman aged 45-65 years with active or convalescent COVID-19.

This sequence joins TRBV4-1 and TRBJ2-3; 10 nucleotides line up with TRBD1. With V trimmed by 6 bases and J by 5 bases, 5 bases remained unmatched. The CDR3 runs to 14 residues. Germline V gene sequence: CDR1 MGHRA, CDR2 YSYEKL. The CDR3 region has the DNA TGCGCCAGCAGGGGGGGACAGGGGAGAGATACGCAGTATTTT. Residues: CASRGGQGRDTQYF.

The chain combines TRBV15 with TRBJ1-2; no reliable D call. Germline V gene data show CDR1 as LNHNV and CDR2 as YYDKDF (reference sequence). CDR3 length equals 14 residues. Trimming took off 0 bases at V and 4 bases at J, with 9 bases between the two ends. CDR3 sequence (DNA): TGTGCCACCAGCAGAGATCGGGCGGGCTATGGCTACACCTTC. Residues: CATSRDRAGYGYTF.

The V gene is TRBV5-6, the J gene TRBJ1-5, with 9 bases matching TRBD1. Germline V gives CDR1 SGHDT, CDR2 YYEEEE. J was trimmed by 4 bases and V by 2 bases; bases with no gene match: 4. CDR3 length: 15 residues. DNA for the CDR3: TGTGCCAGCAGCTTTGGACAGGGGATAAATCAGCCCCAGCATTTT. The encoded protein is CASSFGQGINQPQHF.

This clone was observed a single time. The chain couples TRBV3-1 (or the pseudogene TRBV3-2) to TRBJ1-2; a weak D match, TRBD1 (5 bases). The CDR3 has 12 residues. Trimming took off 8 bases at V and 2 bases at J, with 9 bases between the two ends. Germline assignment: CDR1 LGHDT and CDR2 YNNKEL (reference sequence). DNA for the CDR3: TGTGCCAGCGGCGGGGCGAACTATGGCTACACCTTC. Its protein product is CASGGANYGYTF.

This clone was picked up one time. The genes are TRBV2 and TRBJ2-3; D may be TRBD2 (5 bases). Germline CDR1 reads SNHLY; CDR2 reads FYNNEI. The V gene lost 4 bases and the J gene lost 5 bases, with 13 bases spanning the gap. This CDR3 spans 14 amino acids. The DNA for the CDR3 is TGTGCCAGCAGTGTGTCTGGGAGTGGAGATACGCAGTATTTT. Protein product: CASSVSGSGDTQYF. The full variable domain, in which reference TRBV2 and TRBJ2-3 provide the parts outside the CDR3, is EPEVTQTPSHQVTQMGQEVILRCVPISNHLYFYWYRQILGQKVEFLVSFYNNEISEKSEIFDDQFSVERPDGSNFTLKIRSTKLEDSAMYFCASSVSGSGDTQYFGPGTRLTVL.

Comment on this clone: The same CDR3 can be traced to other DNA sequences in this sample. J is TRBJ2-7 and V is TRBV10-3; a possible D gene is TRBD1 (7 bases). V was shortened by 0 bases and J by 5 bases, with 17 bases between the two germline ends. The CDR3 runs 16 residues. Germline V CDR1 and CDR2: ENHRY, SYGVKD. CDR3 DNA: TGTGCCATCAGTGAGTCAGGGGAGACAGGGAGGCACGAGCAGTACTTC. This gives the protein CAISESGETGRHEQYF.

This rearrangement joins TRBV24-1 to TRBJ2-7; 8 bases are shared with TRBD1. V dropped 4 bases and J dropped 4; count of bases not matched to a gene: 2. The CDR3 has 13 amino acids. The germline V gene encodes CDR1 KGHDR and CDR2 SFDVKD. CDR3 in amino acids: CATSEGTGYEQYF. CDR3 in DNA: TGTGCCACCAGTGAGGGGACAGGATACGAGCAGTACTTC.

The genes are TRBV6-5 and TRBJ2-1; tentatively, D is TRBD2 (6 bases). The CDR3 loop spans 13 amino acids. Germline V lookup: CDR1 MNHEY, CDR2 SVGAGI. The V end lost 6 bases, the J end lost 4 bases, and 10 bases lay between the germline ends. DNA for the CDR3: TGTGCCAGCAGCACTAGCAGTTACAATGAGCAGTTCTTC. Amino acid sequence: CASSTSSYNEQFF.

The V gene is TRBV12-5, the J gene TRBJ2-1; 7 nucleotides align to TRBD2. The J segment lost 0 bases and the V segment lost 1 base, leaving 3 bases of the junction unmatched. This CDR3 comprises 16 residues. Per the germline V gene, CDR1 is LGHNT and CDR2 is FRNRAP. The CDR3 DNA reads TGTGCTAGTGGTTTGGGTTTAGCGGGCTCCTACAATGAGCAGTTCTTC. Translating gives CASGLGLAGSYNEQFF.

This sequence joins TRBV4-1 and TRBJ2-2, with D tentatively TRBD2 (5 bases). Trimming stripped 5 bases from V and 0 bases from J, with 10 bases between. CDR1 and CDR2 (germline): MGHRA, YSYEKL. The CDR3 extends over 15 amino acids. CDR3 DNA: TGCGCCAGCAGCGCTACGAGGGCGAACACCGGGGAGCTGTTTTTT. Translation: CASSATRANTGELFF.

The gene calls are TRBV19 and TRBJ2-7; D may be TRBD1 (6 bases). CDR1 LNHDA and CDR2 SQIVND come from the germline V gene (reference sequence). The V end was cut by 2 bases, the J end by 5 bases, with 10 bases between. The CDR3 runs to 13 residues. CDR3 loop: CASSIQGSHEQYF. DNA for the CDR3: TGTGCCAGTAGTATACAGGGGTCCCACGAGCAGTACTTC. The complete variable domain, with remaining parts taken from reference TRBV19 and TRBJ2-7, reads DGGITQSPKYLFRKEGQNVTLSCEQNLNHDAMYWYRQDPGQGLRLIYYSQIVNDFQKGDIAEGYSVSREKKESFPLTVTSAQKNPTAFYLCASSIQGSHEQYFGPGTRLTVT.

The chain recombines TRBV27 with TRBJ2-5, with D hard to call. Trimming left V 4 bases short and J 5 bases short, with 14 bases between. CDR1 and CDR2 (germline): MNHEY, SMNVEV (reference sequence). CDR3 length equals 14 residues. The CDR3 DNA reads TGTGCCAGCAGTTCGGTGTCTTCTAGGGAGACCCAGTACTTC. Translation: CASSSVSSRETQYF.

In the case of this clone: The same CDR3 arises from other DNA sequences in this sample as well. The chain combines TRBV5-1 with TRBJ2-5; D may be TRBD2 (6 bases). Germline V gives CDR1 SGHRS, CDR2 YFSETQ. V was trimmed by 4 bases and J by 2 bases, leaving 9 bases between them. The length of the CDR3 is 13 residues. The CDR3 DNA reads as TGCGCCAGCAGCCCAGGGACTCAAGAGACCCAGTACTTC. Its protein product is CASSPGTQETQYF.

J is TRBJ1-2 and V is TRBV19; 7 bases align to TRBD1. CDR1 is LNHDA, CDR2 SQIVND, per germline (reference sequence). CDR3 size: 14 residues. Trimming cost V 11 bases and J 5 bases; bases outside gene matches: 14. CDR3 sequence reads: CAAQGQNLGYGYTF. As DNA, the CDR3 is TGTGCCGCACAGGGACAGAACCTTGGGTATGGCTACACCTTC.

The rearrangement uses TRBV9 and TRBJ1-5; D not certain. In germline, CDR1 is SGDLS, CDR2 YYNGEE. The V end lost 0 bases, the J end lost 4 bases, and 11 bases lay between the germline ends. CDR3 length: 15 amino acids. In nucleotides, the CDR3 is TGTGCCAGCAGCGTAGAAGGCAGGCTGAATCAGCCCCAGCATTTT. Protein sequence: CASSVEGRLNQPQHF. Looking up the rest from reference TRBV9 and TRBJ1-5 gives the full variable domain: DSGVTQTPKHLITATGQRVTLRCSPRSGDLSVYWYQQSLDQGLQFLIQYYNGEERAKGNILERFSAQQFPDLHSELNLSSLELGDSALYFCASSVEGRLNQPQHFGDGTRLSIL.

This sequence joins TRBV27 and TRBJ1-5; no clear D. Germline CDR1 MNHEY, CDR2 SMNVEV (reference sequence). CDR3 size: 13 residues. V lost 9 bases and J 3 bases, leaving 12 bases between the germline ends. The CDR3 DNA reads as TGTGCCAGATACGAGGGATACAATCAGCCCCAGCATTTT. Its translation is CARYEGYNQPQHF.

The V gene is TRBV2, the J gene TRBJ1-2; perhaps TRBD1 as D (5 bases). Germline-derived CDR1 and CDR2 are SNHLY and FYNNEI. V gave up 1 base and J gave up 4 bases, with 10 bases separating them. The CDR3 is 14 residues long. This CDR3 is CASSEDTTVYGYTF. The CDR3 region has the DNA TGTGCCAGCAGTGAAGATACGACAGTCTATGGCTACACCTTC.

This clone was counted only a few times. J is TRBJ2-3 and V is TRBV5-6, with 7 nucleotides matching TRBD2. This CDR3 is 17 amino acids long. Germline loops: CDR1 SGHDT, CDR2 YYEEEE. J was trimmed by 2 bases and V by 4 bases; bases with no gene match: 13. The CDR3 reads CASSAVLATKSTDTQYF. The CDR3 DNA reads TGTGCCAGCAGCGCAGTACTAGCGACCAAATCCACAGATACGCAGTATTTT.

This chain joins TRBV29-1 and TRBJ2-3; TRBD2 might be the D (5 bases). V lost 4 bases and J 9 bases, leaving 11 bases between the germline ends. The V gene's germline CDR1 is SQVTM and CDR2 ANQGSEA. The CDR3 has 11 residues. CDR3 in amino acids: CSVVGTRTQYF. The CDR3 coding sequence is TGCAGCGTTGTAGGAACTAGGACGCAGTATTTT.

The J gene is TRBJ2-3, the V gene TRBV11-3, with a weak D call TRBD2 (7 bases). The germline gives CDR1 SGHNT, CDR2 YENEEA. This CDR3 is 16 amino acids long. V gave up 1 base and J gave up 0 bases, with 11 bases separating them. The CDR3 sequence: CASSLGRGGSTDTQYF. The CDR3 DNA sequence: TGTGCCAGCAGCTTAGGTCGCGGGGGCAGCACAGATACGCAGTATTTT.

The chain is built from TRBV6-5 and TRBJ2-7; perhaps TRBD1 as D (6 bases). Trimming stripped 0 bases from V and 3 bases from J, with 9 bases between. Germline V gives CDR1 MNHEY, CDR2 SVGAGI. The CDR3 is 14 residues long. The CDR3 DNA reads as TGTGCCAGCAGTTACTCACAGGGTCACTACGAGCAGTACTTC. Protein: CASSYSQGHYEQYF.

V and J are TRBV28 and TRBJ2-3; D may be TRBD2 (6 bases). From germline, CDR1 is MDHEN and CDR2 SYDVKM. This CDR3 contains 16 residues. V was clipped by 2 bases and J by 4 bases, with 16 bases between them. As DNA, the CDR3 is TGTGCCAGCAGTTTAACCCCCGGGAGCGCCGCAGATACGCAGTATTTT. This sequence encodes CASSLTPGSAADTQYF.

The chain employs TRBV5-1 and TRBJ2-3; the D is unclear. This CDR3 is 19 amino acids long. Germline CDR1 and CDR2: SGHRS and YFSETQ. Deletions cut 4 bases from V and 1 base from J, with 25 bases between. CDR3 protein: CASSPTTDRLIRRTDTQYF. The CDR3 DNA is TGCGCCAGCAGCCCGACAACCGACCGTCTCATTCGTCGCACAGATACGCAGTATTTT.

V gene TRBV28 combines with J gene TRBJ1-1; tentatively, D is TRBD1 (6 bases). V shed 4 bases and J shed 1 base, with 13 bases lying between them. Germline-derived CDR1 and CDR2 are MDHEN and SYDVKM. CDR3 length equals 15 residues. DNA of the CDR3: TGTGCCAGCAGTTACCCGACAGGATCGAACACTGAAGCTTTCTTT. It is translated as CASSYPTGSNTEAFF. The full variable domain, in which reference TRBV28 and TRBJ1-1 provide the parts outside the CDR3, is DVKVTQSSRYLVKRTGEKVFLECVQDMDHENMFWYRQDPGLGLRLIYFSYDVKMKEKGDIPEGYSVSREKKERFSLILESASTNQTSMYLCASSYPTGSNTEAFFGQGTRLTVV.

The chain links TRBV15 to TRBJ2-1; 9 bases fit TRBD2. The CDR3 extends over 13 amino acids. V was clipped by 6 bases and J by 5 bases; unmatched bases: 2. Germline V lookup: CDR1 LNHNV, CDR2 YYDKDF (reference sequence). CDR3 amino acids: CATRTSGNNEQFF. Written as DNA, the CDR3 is TGTGCCACCAGGACTAGCGGAAACAATGAGCAGTTCTTC.

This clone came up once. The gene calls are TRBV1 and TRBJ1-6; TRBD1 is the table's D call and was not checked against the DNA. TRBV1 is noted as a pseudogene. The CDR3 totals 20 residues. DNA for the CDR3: TGCACCATAAGACAGCGCTCTCATCACTACTTCAGCTCCTATAATTCACCCCTCCACTTT. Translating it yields CTIRQRSHHYFSSYNSPLHF.

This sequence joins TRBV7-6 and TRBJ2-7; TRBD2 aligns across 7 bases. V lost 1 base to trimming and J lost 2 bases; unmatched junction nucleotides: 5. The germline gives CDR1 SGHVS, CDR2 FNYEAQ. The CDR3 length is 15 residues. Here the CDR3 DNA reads TGTGCCAGCAGCTTAGAGCCAGCGGGAACCTACGAGCAGTACTTC. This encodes CASSLEPAGTYEQYF.

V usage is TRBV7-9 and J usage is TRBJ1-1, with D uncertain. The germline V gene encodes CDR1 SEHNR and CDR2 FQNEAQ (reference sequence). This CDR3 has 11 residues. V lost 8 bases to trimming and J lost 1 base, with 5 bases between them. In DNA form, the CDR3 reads TGTGCCAGCCGGGAGAACACTGAAGCTTTCTTT. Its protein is CASRENTEAFF.

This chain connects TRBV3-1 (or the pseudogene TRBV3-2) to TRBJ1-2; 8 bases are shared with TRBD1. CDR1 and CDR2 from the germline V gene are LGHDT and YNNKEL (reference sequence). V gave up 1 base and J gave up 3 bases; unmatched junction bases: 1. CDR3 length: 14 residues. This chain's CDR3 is CASSQAGGDYGYTF. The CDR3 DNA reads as TGTGCCAGCAGCCAAGCAGGGGGCGACTATGGCTACACCTTC.

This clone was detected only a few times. CDR3 protein: CASSYSGATNEKLFF. The CDR3 coding sequence is TGTGCCAGCAGTTACTCAGGGGCAACTAATGAAAAACTGTTTTTT. The chain recombines TRBV6-5 with TRBJ1-4; the D gene is possibly TRBD1 (5 bases). CDR3 size: 15 residues. Germline lookup yields CDR1 MNHEY and CDR2 SVGAGI. V lost 0 bases and J 0 bases, leaving 5 bases between the germline ends.

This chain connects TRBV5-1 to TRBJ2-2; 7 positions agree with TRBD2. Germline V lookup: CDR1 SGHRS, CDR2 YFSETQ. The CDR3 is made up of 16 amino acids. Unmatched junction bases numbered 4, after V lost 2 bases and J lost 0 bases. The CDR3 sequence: CASSFTGTTNTGELFF. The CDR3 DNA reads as TGCGCCAGCAGCTTTACCGGGACTACGAACACCGGGGAGCTGTTTTTT.